This T cell receptor (beta chain) was recorded in a study of blood T cell repertoires in COVID-19. The wider study: Italy, Spain and the United States were the sources of the convalescent and acute COVID-19 samples.

The CDR3 is 14 amino acids. Germline values: CDR1 MNHEY, CDR2 SVGEGT. V was pared by 4 bases and J by 5 bases, with 4 bases of the junction left unmatched. Original processing methods: Reference gene primer amplification gave nucleated cell count estimates. The assay was immunoSEQ multiplex PCR, and TCRdb's table has in-frame clones only and misses some. D and trimming come from the DNA, and the V and J calls and clone size come from that table. The profile covers tens of thousands of clones, with around 89% appearing a single time and about 7% taken by the ten largest. This clonotype was obtained from a woman of 80 years or more with acute or convalescent COVID-19. Sequencing was performed on peripheral blood. The genes are TRBV6-2 or TRBV6-3 and TRBJ1-5, with 8 positions matching TRBD1. The CDR3 DNA reads as TGTGCCAGCAGTTGGCAGGGGGCTGATCAGCCCCAGCATTTT. Amino acids: CASSWQGADQPQHF.